This TCR beta chain derives from a study of blood T cell repertoires in COVID-19. Clones were sequenced by immunoSEQ multiplex PCR, and TCRdb holds only the in-frame ones, with some missing. This table holds around 46,000 clones, about four fifths found once. With V trimmed by 1 base and J by 2 bases, 4 bases remained unmatched. The germline V gene encodes CDR1 MNHEY and CDR2 SMNVEV (reference sequence). This CDR3 spans 15 amino acids. This TCR was sampled from a man in his forties with acute or convalescent COVID-19. The genes are TRBV27 and TRBJ2-7; 8 nucleotides line up with TRBD1. Sequences were obtained from peripheral blood. The CDR3 spells CASSLWGDRTYEQYF. DNA for the CDR3: TGTGCCAGCAGTTTATGGGGGGACAGGACCTACGAGCAGTACTTC.